These 14 T cell receptor beta chains were sequenced from one sample in a study of shared clonotypes between healthy human individuals. The repertoire was sequenced with immunoSEQ multiplex PCR; TCRdb's copy has only in-frame clones and lacks some. Among about 580,000 clones, 95% to 98% were seen once, and the ten largest hold approximately 0.3%. Terminally differentiated effector memory CD45RA+ cells were excluded by CCR7 positive selection of CD45RO-negative cells. Sequences were obtained from naive CD8+ T cells sorted from blood. The receptors stem from a man aged 25-40 years in good health.

The V and J genes are TRBV28 and TRBJ1-1, with unresolved D. V gave up 2 bases and J gave up 1 base, with 5 bases separating them. Germline V gene sequence: CDR1 MDHEN, CDR2 SYDVKM. This CDR3 is 13 amino acids long. The CDR3 region has the DNA TGTGCCAGCAGTTTAAGAGAGAACACTGAAGCTTTCTTT. It yields the protein CASSLRENTEAFF. Full variable domain (outside the CDR3, taken from reference TRBV28 and TRBJ1-1): DVKVTQSSRYLVKRTGEKVFLECVQDMDHENMFWYRQDPGLGLRLIYFSYDVKMKEKGDIPEGYSVSREKKERFSLILESASTNQTSMYLCASSLRENTEAFFGQGTRLTVV.

A note on this clone: Within the sample, other DNA sequences also encode this same CDR3. This rearrangement joins TRBV29-1 to TRBJ2-7; TRBD2 might be the D (5 bases). The CDR3 sequence is 12 residues long. Trimming removed 3 bases from V and 3 bases from J, with 9 bases in between. In germline, CDR1 is SQVTM, CDR2 ANQGSEA. The CDR3 DNA reads as TGCAGCGTTGAGGCCAGCGGCTACGAGCAGTACTTC. Translation: CSVEASGYEQYF.

The count of this clone is one. The chain recombines TRBV2 with TRBJ1-2, with D possibly being TRBD1 (5 bases). This CDR3 has 15 residues. Between the trimmed V and J ends, which lost 6 bases and 4 bases, there was a span of 18 bases. Germline CDR1 reads SNHLY; CDR2 reads FYNNEI. The CDR3 coding sequence is TGTGCCAGCAGCTCTGGGACCTACAGTTCCTATGGCTACACCTTC. Protein sequence: CASSSGTYSSYGYTF.

This clone was counted once. The CDR3, as DNA: TGTGCCAGCAGTCTCGGACTAGCGTACACCGGGGAGCTGTTTTTT. Its protein is CASSLGLAYTGELFF. The chain combines TRBV27 with TRBJ2-2; TRBD2 matches 9 bases. The V gene end was trimmed by 5 bases and the J gene end by 3 bases; junction bases not matched to a gene: 4. The CDR3 spans 15 residues. From germline, CDR1 is MNHEY and CDR2 SMNVEV (reference sequence).

A remark on this clone: Other DNA sequences of this sample code for an identical CDR3. The chain has TRBV28 and TRBJ2-7; no reliable D call. The germline gives CDR1 MDHEN, CDR2 SYDVKM. V lost 4 bases and J 0 bases, leaving 7 bases between the germline ends. The CDR3 sequence is 13 residues long. The CDR3 DNA reads as TGTGCCAGCAGTTCAGGAACCTCCTACGAGCAGTACTTC. This codes for CASSSGTSYEQYF.

About this clone: An end of the junction does not agree with germline; a read error may underlie this. In nucleotides, the CDR3 is TGTGCCAGCAGCCCCGGATCCTCGACGGATTCCCCGGGACTTTTT. It yields the protein CASSPGSSTDSPGLF. The chain is built from TRBV11-2 and TRBJ1-4; possible D gene TRBD1, 5 bases. The V gene's germline CDR1 is SGHAT and CDR2 FQNNGV. The CDR3 spans 15 residues.

This chain joins TRBV9 and TRBJ2-3; D is perhaps TRBD1 or TRBD2 (7 bases each). The germline V and J ends were trimmed by 4 bases and 6 bases, with 21 bases remaining between them. The CDR3 contains 16 residues. Germline loops: CDR1 SGDLS, CDR2 YYNGEE. CDR3 residues: CASSFGQGGILDTQYF. CDR3 nucleotides: TGTGCCAGCAGCTTCGGTCAGGGGGGGATACTCGATACGCAGTATTTT.

The V gene is TRBV28, the J gene TRBJ2-1, with 8 bases that match TRBD2. Germline CDR1 reads MDHEN; CDR2 reads SYDVKM. This CDR3 comprises 15 residues. V lost 3 bases, J lost 7 bases, and 8 bases stayed unmatched. In DNA form, the CDR3 reads TGTGCCAGCAGTTTTGAGCGGGAGAGATGGAATGAGCAGTTCTTC. This codes for CASSFERERWNEQFF. Full variable domain (rest looked up from reference TRBV28 and TRBJ2-1): DVKVTQSSRYLVKRTGEKVFLECVQDMDHENMFWYRQDPGLGLRLIYFSYDVKMKEKGDIPEGYSVSREKKERFSLILESASTNQTSMYLCASSFERERWNEQFFGPGTRLTVL.

Turning to this clone: Other nucleotide sequences from this sample produce the same CDR3. The chain carries TRBV27 and TRBJ1-5; no clear D. Trimming removed 8 bases at V and 0 bases at J, with 5 bases between. Germline assignment: CDR1 MNHEY and CDR2 SMNVEV (reference sequence). The CDR3 is 12 amino acids. CDR3 bases: TGTGCCAGCGGGTATAGCAATCAGCCCCAGCATTTT. Translated: CASGYSNQPQHF.

The chain uses TRBV30 and TRBJ1-2; the D gene is possibly TRBD1 (6 bases). CDR1 is GTSNPN and CDR2 is SVGIG in the germline V gene (reference sequence). The CDR3 sequence is 16 residues long. The ends were cut back, 5 bases at V and 4 bases at J, with 23 bases in the middle. CDR3 DNA sequence: TGTGCCTGGCACGACCGGACAGCGGTTTTCGGCTATGGCTACACCTTC. It specifies CAWHDRTAVFGYGYTF.

The V call is TRBV4-1, the J call TRBJ1-3; TRBD1 matches at 8 bases. The J segment lost 4 bases and the V segment lost 3 bases, leaving 14 bases of the junction unmatched. Looked up from germline, CDR1 is MGHRA and CDR2 is YSYEKL. The CDR3 contains 18 residues. Here the CDR3 reads CASSHTGAGGAGGNTIYF. In nucleotides, the CDR3 is TGCGCCAGCAGCCATACTGGGGCAGGGGGCGCCGGGGGAAACACCATATATTTT.

The V call is TRBV4-1, the J call TRBJ2-7; maybe TRBD1 (6 bases). Germline-derived CDR1 and CDR2 are MGHRA and YSYEKL. V dropped 0 bases and J dropped 2 bases, with 11 bases sitting between them. CDR3 length: 15 residues. The CDR3 DNA is TGCGCCAGCAGCCAAGATCAGGGGCAACCCTACGAGCAGTACTTC. Its translation: CASSQDQGQPYEQYF.

CDR3 in amino acids: CASSSGTGDHQETQYF. CDR3 DNA: TGTGCCAGTTCCTCCGGGACAGGGGACCACCAAGAGACCCAGTACTTC. V usage is TRBV14 and J usage is TRBJ2-5; 10 bases fit TRBD1. The CDR3 totals 16 residues. CDR1 is SGHDN, CDR2 FVKESK, per germline. Germline trimming cut 9 bases from V and 0 bases from J; bases unmatched to any gene: 10. Combining the CDR3 with reference TRBV14 and TRBJ2-5 gives the whole variable domain EAGVTQFPSHSVIEKGQTVTLRCDPISGHDNLYWYRRVMGKEIKFLLHFVKESKQDESGMPNNRFLAERTGGTYSTLKVQPAELEDSGVYFCASSSGTGDHQETQYFGPGTRLLVL.

The chain links TRBV7-2 to TRBJ2-7; tentative D call: TRBD2 (7 bases). Trimming took off 0 bases at V and 3 bases at J, with 12 bases between the two ends. The germline V gene encodes CDR1 SGHTA and CDR2 FQGNSA. The CDR3 totals 15 residues. CDR3 sequence: CASSLAGGGIYEQYF. The CDR3 bases are TGTGCCAGCAGCTTAGCGGGAGGGGGTATCTACGAGCAGTACTTC.